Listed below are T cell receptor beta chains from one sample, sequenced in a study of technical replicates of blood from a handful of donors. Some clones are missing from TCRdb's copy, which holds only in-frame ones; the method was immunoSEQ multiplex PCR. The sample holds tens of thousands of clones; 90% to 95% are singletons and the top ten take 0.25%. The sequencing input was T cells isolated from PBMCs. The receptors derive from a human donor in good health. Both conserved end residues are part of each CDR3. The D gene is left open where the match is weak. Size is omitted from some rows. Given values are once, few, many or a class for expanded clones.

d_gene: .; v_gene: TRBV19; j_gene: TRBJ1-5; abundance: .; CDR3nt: TGTGCCAGTAGTCCCGTGGGAGGGGGGAATCAGCCCCAGCATTTT; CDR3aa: CASSPVGGGNQPQHF
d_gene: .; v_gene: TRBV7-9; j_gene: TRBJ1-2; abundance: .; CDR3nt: TGTGCCAGCAGTCAACTACAGGGACCTTCGCGTCACTATGGCTACACCTTC; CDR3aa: CASSQLQGPSRHYGYTF
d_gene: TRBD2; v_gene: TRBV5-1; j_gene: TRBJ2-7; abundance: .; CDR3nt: TGCGCCAGCAGCCCGACGACTAGCGGGAGTGGAGGGCAGTACTTC; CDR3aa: CASSPTTSGSGGQYF
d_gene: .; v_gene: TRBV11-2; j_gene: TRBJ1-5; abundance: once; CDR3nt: TGTGCCAGCAGCTTAGGTCATAATCAGCCCCAGCATTTT; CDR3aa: CASSLGHNQPQHF
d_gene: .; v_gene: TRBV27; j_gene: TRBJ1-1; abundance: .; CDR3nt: TGTGCCAGCAGTTTCGGTCCCAGGGCCCTGCAAGCTTTCTTT; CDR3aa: CASSFGPRALQAFF
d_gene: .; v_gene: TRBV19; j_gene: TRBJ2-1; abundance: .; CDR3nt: TGTGCCAGTAGTATAGAGCGGGACGTGGCATACAATGAGCAGTTCTTC; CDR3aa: CASSIERDVAYNEQFF
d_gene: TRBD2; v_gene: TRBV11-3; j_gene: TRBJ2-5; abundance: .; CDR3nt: TGTGCCAGCAGCTTTGGCGGGAGTAGTTTCCCCCAAGAGACCCAGTACTTC; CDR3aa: CASSFGGSSFPQETQYF
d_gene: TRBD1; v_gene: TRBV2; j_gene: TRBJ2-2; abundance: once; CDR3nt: TGTGCCAGCAGACCCCGGGACAGCTACACCGGGGAGCTGTTTTTT; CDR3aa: CASRPRDSYTGELFF
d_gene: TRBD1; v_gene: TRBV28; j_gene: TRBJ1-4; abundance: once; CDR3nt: TGTGCCAGCAGTTCGCCGGGACAGACATTTAATGAAAAACTGTTTTTT; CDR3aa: CASSSPGQTFNEKLFF
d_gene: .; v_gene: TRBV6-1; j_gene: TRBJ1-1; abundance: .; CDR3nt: TGTGCCAGCAGACACAGGTTAGGGACTGAAGCTTTCTTT; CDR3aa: CASRHRLGTEAFF
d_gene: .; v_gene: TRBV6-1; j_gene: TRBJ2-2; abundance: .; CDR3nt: TGTGCCAGCTTACGGGGGGCGGGGACCGGGGAGCTGTTTTTT; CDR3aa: CASLRGAGTGELFF
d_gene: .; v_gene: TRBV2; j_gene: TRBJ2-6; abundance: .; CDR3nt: TGTGCCAGTAGCCTTAGCGGGGCCAACGTCCTGACTTTC; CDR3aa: CASSLSGANVLTF
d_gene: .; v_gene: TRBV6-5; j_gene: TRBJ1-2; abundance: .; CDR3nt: TGTGCCAGCAGTTACTGGACCACGGGGGACTATGGCTACACCTTC; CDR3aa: CASSYWTTGDYGYTF
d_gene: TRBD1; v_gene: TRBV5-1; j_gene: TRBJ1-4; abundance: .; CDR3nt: TGCGCCAGCAGCTTGGGGCCAGTCCCGGGACAGGGACCTAATGAAAAACTGTTTTTT; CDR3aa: CASSLGPVPGQGPNEKLFF
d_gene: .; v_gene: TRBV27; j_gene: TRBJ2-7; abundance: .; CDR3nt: TGTGCCAGCAGTTCGTCCGGGGGACTGAGCTCCTACGAGCAGTACTTC; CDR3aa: CASSSSGGLSSYEQYF
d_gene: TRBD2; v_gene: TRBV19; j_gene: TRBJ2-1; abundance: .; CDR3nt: TGTGCCAGTAGCGTAGCGGGGGGGCTTTACAATGAGCAGTTCTTC; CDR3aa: CASSVAGGLYNEQFF
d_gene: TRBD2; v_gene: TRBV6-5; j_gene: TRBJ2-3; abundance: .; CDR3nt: TGTGCCAGCCGTTCCTGGGCGGGAGGGCCAAGAGATACGCAGTATTTT; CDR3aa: CASRSWAGGPRDTQYF
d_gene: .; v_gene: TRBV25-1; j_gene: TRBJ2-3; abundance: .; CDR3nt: TGTGCCAGCAGTGAACGAGGTGGCGGGTTTCCAGATACGCAGTATTTT; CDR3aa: CASSERGGGFPDTQYF
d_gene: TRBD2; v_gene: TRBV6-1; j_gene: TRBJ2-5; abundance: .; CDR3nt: TGTGCCAGCAGTGATGGGCTAGCGGGAGGAGAGACCCAGTACTTC; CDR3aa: CASSDGLAGGETQYF
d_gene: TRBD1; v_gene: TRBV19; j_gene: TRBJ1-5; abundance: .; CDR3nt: TGTGCCAGTCAGGGGGGTCCGCATCAGCCCCAGCATTTT; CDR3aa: CASQGGPHQPQHF
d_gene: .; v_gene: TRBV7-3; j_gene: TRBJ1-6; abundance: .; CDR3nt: TGTGCCAGCAGCTTAAGGGGGGGGCTGGATTCACCCCTCCACTTT; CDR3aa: CASSLRGGLDSPLHF
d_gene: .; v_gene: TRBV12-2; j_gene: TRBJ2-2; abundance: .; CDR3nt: TGTGCAAGTCGCTTAGGGGTAGGGCAGGGAAGGATTACGAACACCGGGGAGCTGTTTTTT; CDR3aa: CASRLGVGQGRITNTGELFF
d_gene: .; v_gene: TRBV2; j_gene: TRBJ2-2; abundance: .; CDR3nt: TGTGCCAGCACCCTTCCGGGACTCGCGAACACCGGGGAGCTGTTTTTT; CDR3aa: CASTLPGLANTGELFF
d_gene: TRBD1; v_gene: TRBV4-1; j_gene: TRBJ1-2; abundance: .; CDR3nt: TGCGCCAGCAGCCAACCAGGGACAGGGATATATGGCTACACCTTC; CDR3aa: CASSQPGTGIYGYTF
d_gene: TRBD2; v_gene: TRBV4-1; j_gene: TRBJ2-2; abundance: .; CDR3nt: TGCGCCAGCGGTTCGTCGGGACTAAATACCGGGGAGCTGTTTTTT; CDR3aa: CASGSSGLNTGELFF
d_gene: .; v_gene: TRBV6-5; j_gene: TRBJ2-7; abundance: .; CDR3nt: TGTGCCAGCAGTTACCGGGGCTCCTACGAGCAGTACTTC; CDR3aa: CASSYRGSYEQYF
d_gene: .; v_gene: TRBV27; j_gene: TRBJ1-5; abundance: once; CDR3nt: TGTGCCAGCAGTTTTCAGGGTTCGTATCCCCAGCATTTT; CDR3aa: CASSFQGSYPQHF
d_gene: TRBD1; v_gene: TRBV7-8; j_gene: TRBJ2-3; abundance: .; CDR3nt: TGTGCCAGCAGCTCCCCGGGACAGGGTATAGATACGCAGTATTTT; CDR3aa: CASSSPGQGIDTQYF
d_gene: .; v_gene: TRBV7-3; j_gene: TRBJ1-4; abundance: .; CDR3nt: TGTGCCAGCAGCGTAACAGGAGCAACTAATGAAAAACTGTTTTTT; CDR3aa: CASSVTGATNEKLFF
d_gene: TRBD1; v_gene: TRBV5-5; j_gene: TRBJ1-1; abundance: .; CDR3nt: TGTGCCAGCAGCGGCCGGGACAGGGGGCGCAGAATAAACACTGAAGCTTTCTTT; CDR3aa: CASSGRDRGRRINTEAFF
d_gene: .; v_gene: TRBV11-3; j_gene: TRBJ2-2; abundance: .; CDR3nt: TGTGCCAGCAGCTCTCTAGGGGCCGGTAGAGTGACCGGGGAGCTGTTTTTT; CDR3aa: CASSSLGAGRVTGELFF
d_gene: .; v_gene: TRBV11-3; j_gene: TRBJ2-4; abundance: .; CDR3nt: TGTGCCAGCAGCTTAGGCGGTGCGGCGGGGAGCAGCCGGAAAAACATTCAGTACTTC; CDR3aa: CASSLGGAAGSSRKNIQYF
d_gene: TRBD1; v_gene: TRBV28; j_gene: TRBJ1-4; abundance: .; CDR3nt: TGTGCCAGCAGTCCGACAGGGGATTGGGAAAAACTGTTTTTT; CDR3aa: CASSPTGDWEKLFF
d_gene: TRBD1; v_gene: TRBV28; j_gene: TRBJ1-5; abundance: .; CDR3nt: TGTGCCAGCAGTTCGCAACCGGGACAGGGGATTAGCAATCAGCCCCAGCATTTT; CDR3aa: CASSSQPGQGISNQPQHF
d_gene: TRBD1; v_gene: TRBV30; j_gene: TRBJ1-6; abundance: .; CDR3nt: TGTGCCTGGACAGGGGGGAGCTCCTATAATTCACCCCTCCACTTT; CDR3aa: CAWTGGSSYNSPLHF
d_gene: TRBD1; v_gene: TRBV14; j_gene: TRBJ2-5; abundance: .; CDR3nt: TGTGCCAGCAGCCAGTTCCGGGACAGGGTGGTGCGGACCCAGTACTTC; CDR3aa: CASSQFRDRVVRTQYF
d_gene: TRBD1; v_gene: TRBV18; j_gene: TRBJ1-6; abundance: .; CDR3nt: TGTGCCAGCTCACCTCACCGGGACAGGGCAAATTCACCCCTCCACTTT; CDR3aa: CASSPHRDRANSPLHF
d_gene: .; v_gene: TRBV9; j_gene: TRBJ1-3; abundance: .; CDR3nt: TGTGCCAGCAGCGTAGCGGCATCACAGGGCCACTCTGGAAACACCATATATTTT; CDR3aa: CASSVAASQGHSGNTIYF
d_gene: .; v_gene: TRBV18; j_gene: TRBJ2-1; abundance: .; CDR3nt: TGTGCCAGCTCACCACAGAGAGCTCGCAATGAGCAGTTCTTC; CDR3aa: CASSPQRARNEQFF
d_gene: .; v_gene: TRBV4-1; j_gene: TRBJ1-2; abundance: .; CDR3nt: TGCGCCAGCAGCCAAGACGACGGGAGAGGCTACACCTTC; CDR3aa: CASSQDDGRGYTF
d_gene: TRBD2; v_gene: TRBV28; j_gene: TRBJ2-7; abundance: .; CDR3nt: TGTGCCAGCAGTTCCGGGGGGACGGGAGGCGGTAGTAAGTCCTACGAGCAGTACTTC; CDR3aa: CASSSGGTGGGSKSYEQYF
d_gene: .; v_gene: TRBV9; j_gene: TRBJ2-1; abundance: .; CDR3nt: TGTGCCAGCAGCGTAGATGCGAGGGATCCGAGCAATGAGCAGTTCTTC; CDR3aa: CASSVDARDPSNEQFF
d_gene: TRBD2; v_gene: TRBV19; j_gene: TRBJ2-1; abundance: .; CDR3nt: TGTGCCAGTAGTATGACCCTAGCGGGAGGAGTCAATGAGCAGTTCTTC; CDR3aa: CASSMTLAGGVNEQFF
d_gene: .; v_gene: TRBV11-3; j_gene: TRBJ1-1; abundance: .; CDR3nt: TGTGCCAGCAGCCCCACGGGGGGACTGAACACTGAAGCTTTCTTT; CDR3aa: CASSPTGGLNTEAFF
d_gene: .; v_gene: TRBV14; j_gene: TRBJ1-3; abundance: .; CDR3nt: TGTGCCAGCAGCCAATATTTATCTGGAAACACCATATATTTT; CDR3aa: CASSQYLSGNTIYF
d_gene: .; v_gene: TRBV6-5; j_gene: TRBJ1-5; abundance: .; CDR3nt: TGTGCCAGCAGTTACTCGGGGGACAATAATCAGCCCCAGCATTTT; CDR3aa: CASSYSGDNNQPQHF
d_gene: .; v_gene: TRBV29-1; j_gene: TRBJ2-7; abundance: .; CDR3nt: TGCAGCGCCGCGGACTACAGCTCCTACGAGCAGTACTTC; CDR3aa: CSAADYSSYEQYF